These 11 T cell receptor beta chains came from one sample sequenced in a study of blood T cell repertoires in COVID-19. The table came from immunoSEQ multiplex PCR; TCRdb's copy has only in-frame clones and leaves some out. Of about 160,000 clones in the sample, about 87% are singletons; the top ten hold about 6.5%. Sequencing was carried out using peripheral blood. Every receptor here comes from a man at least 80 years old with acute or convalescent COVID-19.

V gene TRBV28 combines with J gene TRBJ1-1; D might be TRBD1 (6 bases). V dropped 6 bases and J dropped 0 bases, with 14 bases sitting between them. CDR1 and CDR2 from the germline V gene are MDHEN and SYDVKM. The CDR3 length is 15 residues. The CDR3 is CASRSQGAMNTEAFF. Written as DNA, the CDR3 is TGTGCCAGCAGGTCACAGGGTGCGATGAACACTGAAGCTTTCTTT.

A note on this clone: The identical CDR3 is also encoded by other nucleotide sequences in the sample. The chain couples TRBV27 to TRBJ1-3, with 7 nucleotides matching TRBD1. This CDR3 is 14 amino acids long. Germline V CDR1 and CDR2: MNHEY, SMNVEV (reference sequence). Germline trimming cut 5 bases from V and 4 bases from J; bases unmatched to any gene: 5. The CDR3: CASSPTGPGNTIYF. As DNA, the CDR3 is TGTGCCAGCAGTCCGACAGGGCCGGGAAACACCATATATTTT.

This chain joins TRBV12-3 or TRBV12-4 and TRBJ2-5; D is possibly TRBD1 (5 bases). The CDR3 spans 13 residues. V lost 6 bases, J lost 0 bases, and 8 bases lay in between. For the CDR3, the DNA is TGTGCCAGCAGACCGACAGACCAAGAGACCCAGTACTTC. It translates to CASRPTDQETQYF.

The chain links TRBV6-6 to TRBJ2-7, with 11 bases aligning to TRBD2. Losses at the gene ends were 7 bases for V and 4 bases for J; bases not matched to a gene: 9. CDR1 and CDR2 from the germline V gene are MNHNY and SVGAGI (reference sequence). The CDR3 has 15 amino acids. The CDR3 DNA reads TGTGCCAGCACGGAGCTAGCGGGGGGACCTTACGAGCAGTACTTC. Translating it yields CASTELAGGPYEQYF.

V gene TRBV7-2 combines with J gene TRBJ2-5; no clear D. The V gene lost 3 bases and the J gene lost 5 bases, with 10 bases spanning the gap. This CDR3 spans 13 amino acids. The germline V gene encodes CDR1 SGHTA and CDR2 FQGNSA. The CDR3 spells CASSLGQVETQYF. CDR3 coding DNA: TGTGCCAGCAGCTTGGGCCAGGTCGAGACCCAGTACTTC.

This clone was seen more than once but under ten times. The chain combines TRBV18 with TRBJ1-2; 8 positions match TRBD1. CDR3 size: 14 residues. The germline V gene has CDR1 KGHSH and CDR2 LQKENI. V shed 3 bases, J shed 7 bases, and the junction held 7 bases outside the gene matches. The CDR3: CASSPETGEFGYTF. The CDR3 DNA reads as TGTGCCAGCTCACCCGAGACAGGGGAATTTGGCTACACCTTC.

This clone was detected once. CDR3 DNA sequence: TGTGCCAGCAGCAGACCCGGGGACAGGGAGACCCAGTACTTC. It codes for CASSRPGDRETQYF. The rearrangement joins TRBV28 to TRBJ2-5, with 8 bases that match TRBD1. V lost 6 bases, J lost 5 bases, and 8 bases stayed unmatched. The CDR3 spans 14 residues. Per germline, CDR1 MDHEN and CDR2 SYDVKM. The variable domain in full, completed from reference TRBV28 and TRBJ2-5, reads DVKVTQSSRYLVKRTGEKVFLECVQDMDHENMFWYRQDPGLGLRLIYFSYDVKMKEKGDIPEGYSVSREKKERFSLILESASTNQTSMYLCASSRPGDRETQYFGPGTRLLVL.

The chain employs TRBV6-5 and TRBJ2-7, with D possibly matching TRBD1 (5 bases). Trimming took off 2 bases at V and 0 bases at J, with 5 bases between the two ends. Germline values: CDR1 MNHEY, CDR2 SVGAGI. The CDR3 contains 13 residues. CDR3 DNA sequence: TGTGCCAGCAGTTACAGGGGCTCCTACGAGCAGTACTTC. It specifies CASSYRGSYEQYF.

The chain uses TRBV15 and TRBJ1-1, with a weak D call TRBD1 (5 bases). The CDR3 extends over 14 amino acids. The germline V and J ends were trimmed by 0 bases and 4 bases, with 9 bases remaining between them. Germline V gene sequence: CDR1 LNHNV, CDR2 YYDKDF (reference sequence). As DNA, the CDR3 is TGTGCCACCAGCAGAGATCAGCAGGGCACTGAAGCTTTCTTT. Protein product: CATSRDQQGTEAFF.

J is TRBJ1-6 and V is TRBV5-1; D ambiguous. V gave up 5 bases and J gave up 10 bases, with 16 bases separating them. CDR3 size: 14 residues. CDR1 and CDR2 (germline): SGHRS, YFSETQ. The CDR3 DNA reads TGCGCCAGCAGGTTCCACGGGGAGAGATCACCCCTCCACTTT. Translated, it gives CASRFHGERSPLHF.

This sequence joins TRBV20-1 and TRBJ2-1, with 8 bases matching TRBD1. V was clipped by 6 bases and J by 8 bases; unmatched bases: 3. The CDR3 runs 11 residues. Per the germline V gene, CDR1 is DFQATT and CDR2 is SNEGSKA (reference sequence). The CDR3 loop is CSAGTGYEQFF. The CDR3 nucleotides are TGCAGTGCGGGGACAGGTTATGAGCAGTTCTTC.